The 22 T cell receptor beta chains presented below share a single source sample, sequenced in a study of siplizumab effects on memory and regulatory T cells. Sequencing was performed with immunoSEQ multiplex PCR; in TCRdb, only in-frame clones are kept and a portion is missing. The top ten hold more than 14% of the sample, which has 92,000 or so clones, 85% to 90% seen once. Sequencing was carried out using CD4+ T cells sorted from blood. All receptors derive from a human donor in good health.

The gene calls are TRBV14 and TRBJ2-7; D unclear. Per germline, CDR1 SGHDN and CDR2 FVKESK. CDR3 length: 12 amino acids. Trimming stripped 3 bases from V and 0 bases from J, with 3 bases between. The CDR3 spells CASSHSSYEQYF. In DNA form, the CDR3 reads TGTGCCAGCAGCCACTCCTCCTACGAGCAGTACTTC.

This rearrangement joins TRBV5-1 to TRBJ1-1; a weak D match, TRBD1 (5 bases). The CDR3 covers 15 residues. V gave up 4 bases and J gave up 1 base, with 14 bases separating them. CDR1 and CDR2 (germline): SGHRS, YFSETQ. DNA for the CDR3: TGCGCCAGCAGCCACGGCGGGACGCAGAACACTGAAGCTTTCTTT. Translation gives CASSHGGTQNTEAFF.

The chain joins TRBV10-3 to TRBJ2-7; 8 bases agree with TRBD1. Germline CDR1 and CDR2: ENHRY and SYGVKD. V lost 7 bases, J lost 6 bases, and 8 bases stayed unmatched. The CDR3 contains 13 residues. DNA for the CDR3: TGTGCCATCACCGGGACAGGCAAAGGCGAGCAGTACTTC. Protein: CAITGTGKGEQYF.

The genes are TRBV10-3 and TRBJ2-7; 9 bases are shared with TRBD1. The CDR3 is made up of 15 amino acids. With V trimmed by 3 bases and J by 1 base, 4 bases remained unmatched. Germline CDR1 is ENHRY and CDR2 is SYGVKD. As DNA, the CDR3 is TGTGCCATCAGTGACGAGACAGGGGGGTCCTACGAGCAGTACTTC. Translated: CAISDETGGSYEQYF.

This rearrangement joins TRBV6-6 to TRBJ2-7; D might be TRBD1 (6 bases). The CDR3 is 14 residues long. Per the germline V gene, CDR1 is MNHNY and CDR2 is SVGAGI (reference sequence). Deletions cut 2 bases from V and 0 bases from J, with 8 bases between. CDR3 amino acids: CASSYGGNSYEQYF. The CDR3 DNA sequence: TGTGCCAGCAGTTACGGGGGCAACTCCTACGAGCAGTACTTC.

CDR3 region: CASSKAVTGHGSTKTEAFF. The CDR3 DNA sequence: TGTGCCAGCAGCAAAGCGGTAACGGGACACGGTTCTACTAAAACTGAAGCTTTCTTT. The chain joins TRBV21-1 to TRBJ1-1; the D call in the table, TRBD1, was not verified against the DNA. TRBV21-1 is a pseudogene locus. This CDR3 contains 19 residues.

The chain has TRBV5-6 and TRBJ1-1; D is unclear. V lost 4 bases to trimming and J lost 2 bases, with 9 bases between them. Germline V gene data show CDR1 as SGHDT and CDR2 as YYEEEE. The CDR3 loop spans 13 amino acids. CDR3 in amino acids: CASSQVGNTEAFF. CDR3 sequence (DNA): TGTGCCAGCAGCCAGGTCGGAAACACTGAAGCTTTCTTT.

The chain has TRBV28 and TRBJ1-5; D remains ambiguous. CDR1 is MDHEN, CDR2 SYDVKM, per germline. The CDR3 has 16 amino acids. The V gene lost 5 bases and the J gene lost 0 bases, with 14 bases spanning the gap. In DNA form, the CDR3 reads TGTGCCAGCAGTGGCCGGACGTTCTATAGCAATCAGCCCCAGCATTTT. Translation: CASSGRTFYSNQPQHF.

The CDR3 spells CASSVYQGSYEQYF. The CDR3 DNA is TGTGCCAGCAGTGTCTACCAAGGCTCCTACGAGCAGTACTTC. The rearrangement joins TRBV28 to TRBJ2-7; no definite D call. The CDR3 length is 14 residues. Germline V CDR1 and CDR2: MDHEN, SYDVKM. V lost 5 bases, J lost 0 bases, and 11 bases lay in between.

The chain joins TRBV19 to TRBJ1-4; 7 bases align to TRBD1. The ends lost 3 bases at V and 8 bases at J; junction bases unmatched: 9. This CDR3 spans 15 amino acids. Germline-derived CDR1 and CDR2 are LNHDA and SQIVND (reference sequence). The CDR3 coding sequence is TGTGCCAGTAGTATTGGGGGCAGGGGGATCGAAAAACTGTTTTTT. Its protein is CASSIGGRGIEKLFF.

The chain carries TRBV4-2 and TRBJ2-1; 9 bases are a match to TRBD1. This CDR3 is built from 12 residues. The V gene end was trimmed by 4 bases and the J gene end by 8 bases; junction bases not matched to a gene: 0. The germline V gene encodes CDR1 LGHNA and CDR2 YNFKEQ. CDR3 in amino acids: CASSRDRDEQFF. CDR3 DNA sequence: TGTGCCAGCAGCCGGGACAGGGATGAGCAGTTCTTC.

The CDR3 loop is CSASRNPEAFF. CDR3 coding DNA: TGCAGTGCTAGCCGTAATCCGGAAGCTTTCTTT. The chain recombines TRBV20-1 with TRBJ1-1; D call uncertain. Trimming pared 3 bases from V and 8 bases from J, leaving 10 bases between. CDR3 length equals 11 residues. CDR1 is DFQATT and CDR2 is SNEGSKA in the germline V gene (reference sequence).

CDR3 sequence reads: CASSEQLRSSYEQYF. In DNA form, the CDR3 reads TGTGCCAGCAGTGAGCAACTACGAAGCTCCTACGAGCAGTACTTC. The V gene is TRBV2, the J gene TRBJ2-7; no reliable D call. V lost 3 bases and J 0 bases, leaving 12 bases between the germline ends. Germline CDR1 reads SNHLY; CDR2 reads FYNNEI. The CDR3 contains 15 residues.

The CDR3 DNA is TGCGCCAGCAGCCAAGAGAGGGAATTCAGCGGAGCTTTCTTT. This gives the protein CASSQEREFSGAFF. The J gene is TRBJ1-1, the V gene TRBV4-1; no firm D call. The V end lost 0 bases, the J end lost 10 bases, and 15 bases lay between the germline ends. CDR1 MGHRA and CDR2 YSYEKL come from the germline V gene. This CDR3 contains 14 residues.

The rearrangement joins TRBV7-8 to TRBJ2-3; TRBD2 agrees at 7 bases. Looked up from germline, CDR1 is SGHVS and CDR2 is FQNEAQ. V was pared by 5 bases and J by 13 bases, with 15 bases of the junction left unmatched. The CDR3 spans 14 residues. For the CDR3, the DNA is TGTGCCAGCAGCCCCCCGGGGGGAGGGGTCCCAGAGTATTTT. It is translated as CASSPPGGGVPEYF.

This rearrangement joins TRBV14 to TRBJ2-3, with D perhaps matching TRBD2 (6 bases). Deletions cut 2 bases from V and 3 bases from J, with 12 bases between. This CDR3 has 15 residues. Germline CDR1 and CDR2: SGHDN and FVKESK. In DNA form, the CDR3 reads TGTGCCAGCAGCCAATCGGGACTTCATACAGATACGCAGTATTTT. This encodes CASSQSGLHTDTQYF.

This clone was observed once. The chain combines TRBV19 with TRBJ2-7, with no clear D. The CDR3 totals 13 residues. Germline loops: CDR1 LNHDA, CDR2 SQIVND (reference sequence). V lost 8 bases to trimming and J lost 5 bases, with 16 bases between them. CDR3 protein: CASLSAVSHEQYF. The DNA of the CDR3 is TGTGCCAGTCTATCGGCGGTGAGTCACGAGCAGTACTTC.

The rearrangement joins TRBV5-1 to TRBJ2-5; 8 positions agree with TRBD1. V was clipped by 0 bases and J by 5 bases; unmatched bases: 6. The length of the CDR3 is 15 residues. Germline CDR1 reads SGHRS; CDR2 reads YFSETQ. The CDR3 sequence: CASSLDARGRETQYF. The DNA for the CDR3 is TGCGCCAGCAGCTTGGACGCCAGGGGGCGGGAGACCCAGTACTTC. The full variable domain, rest sourced from reference TRBV5-1 and TRBJ2-5, is KAGVTQTPRYLIKTRGQQVTLSCSPISGHRSVSWYQQTPGQGLQFLFEYFSETQRNKGNFPGRFSGRQFSNSRSEMNVSTLELGDSALYLCASSLDARGRETQYFGPGTRLLVL.

This clone has a single count. The rearrangement uses TRBV25-1 and TRBJ2-1; no clear D gene. CDR3 length equals 16 residues. Germline lookup yields CDR1 MGHDK and CDR2 SYGVNS. Trimming stripped 2 bases from V and 6 bases from J, with 17 bases between. The CDR3 DNA reads TGTGCCAGCAGTGAAGTTTTTGTCTCTACGGGCAATGAGCAGTTCTTC. Translated: CASSEVFVSTGNEQFF.

The rearrangement links TRBV30 to TRBJ2-5, with 8 bases lining up with TRBD2. CDR1 and CDR2 (germline): GTSNPN, SVGIG (reference sequence). The V segment lost 6 bases and the J segment 2 bases; nucleotides outside the gene matches: 11. The CDR3 sequence is 15 residues long. This chain's CDR3 is CACRAGEATQETQYF. The CDR3 region has the DNA TGTGCCTGCCGAGCGGGAGAGGCCACACAAGAGACCCAGTACTTC.

CDR3 sequence (DNA): TGTGCCAGCAGTCGTAGACAGTCTTCCTATGGCTACACCTTC. Protein sequence: CASSRRQSSYGYTF. This chain links TRBV27 with TRBJ1-2, with a weak D call TRBD1 (5 bases). The V and J ends lost 5 bases and 4 bases respectively, with 14 bases between them. The CDR3 is 14 residues long. Germline V CDR1 and CDR2: MNHEY, SMNVEV (reference sequence).

This chain connects TRBV2 to TRBJ2-5; unclear D gene. Germline CDR1 reads SNHLY; CDR2 reads FYNNEI. The CDR3 runs to 11 residues. The germline V and J ends were trimmed by 6 bases and 9 bases, with 11 bases remaining between them. The CDR3 reads CASSSYFPQYF. The CDR3 DNA reads as TGTGCCAGCAGCTCCTATTTCCCCCAGTACTTC.